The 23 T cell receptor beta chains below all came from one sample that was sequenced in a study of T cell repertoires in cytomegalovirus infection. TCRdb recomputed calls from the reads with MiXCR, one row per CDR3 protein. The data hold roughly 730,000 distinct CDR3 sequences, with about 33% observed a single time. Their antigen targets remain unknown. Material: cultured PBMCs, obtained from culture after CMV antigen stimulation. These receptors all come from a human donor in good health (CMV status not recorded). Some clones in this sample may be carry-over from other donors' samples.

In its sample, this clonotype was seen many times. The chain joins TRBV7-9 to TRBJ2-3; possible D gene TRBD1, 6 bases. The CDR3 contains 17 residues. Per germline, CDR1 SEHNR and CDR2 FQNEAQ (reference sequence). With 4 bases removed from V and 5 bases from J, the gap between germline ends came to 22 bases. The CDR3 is CASSSDYQGSSLDTQYF. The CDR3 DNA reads TGTGCCAGCAGCTCCGATTATCAGGGGAGTTCCCTAGATACGCAGTATTTT. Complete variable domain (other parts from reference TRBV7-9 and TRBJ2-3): DTGVSQNPRHKITKRGQNVTFRCDPISEHNRLYWYRQTLGQGPEFLTYFQNEAQLEKSRLLSDRFSAERPKGSFSTLEIQRTEQGDSAMYLCASSSDYQGSSLDTQYFGPGTRLTVL.

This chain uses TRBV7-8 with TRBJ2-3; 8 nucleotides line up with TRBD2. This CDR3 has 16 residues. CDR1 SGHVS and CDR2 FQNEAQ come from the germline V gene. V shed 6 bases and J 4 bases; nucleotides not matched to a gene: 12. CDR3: CASRLKRENGPDTQYF. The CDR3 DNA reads TGTGCCAGCAGACTAAAGCGGGAGAACGGCCCAGATACGCAGTATTTT.

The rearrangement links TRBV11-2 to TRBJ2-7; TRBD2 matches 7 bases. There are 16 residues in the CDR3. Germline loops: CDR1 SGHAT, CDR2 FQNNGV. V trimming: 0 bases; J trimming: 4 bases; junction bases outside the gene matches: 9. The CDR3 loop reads CASSLERAGEGYEQYF. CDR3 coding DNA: TGTGCCAGCAGCTTAGAAAGGGCCGGGGAGGGTTACGAGCAGTACTTC. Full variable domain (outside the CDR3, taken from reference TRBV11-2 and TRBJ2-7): EAGVAQSPRYKIIEKRQSVAFWCNPISGHATLYWYQQILGQGPKLLIQFQNNGVVDDSQLPKDRFSAERLKGVDSTLKIQPAKLEDSAVYLCASSLERAGEGYEQYFGPGTRLTVT.

The DNA of the CDR3 is TGTGCCACCGGGTGGTGGGGGCTCGGGTACAATGAGCAGTTCTTC. Translating it yields CATGWWGLGYNEQFF. The chain uses TRBV2 and TRBJ2-1; possibly TRBD1 for D (6 bases). The germline gives CDR1 SNHLY, CDR2 FYNNEI. This CDR3 is built from 15 residues. V was clipped by 10 bases and J by 4 bases, with 20 bases between them.

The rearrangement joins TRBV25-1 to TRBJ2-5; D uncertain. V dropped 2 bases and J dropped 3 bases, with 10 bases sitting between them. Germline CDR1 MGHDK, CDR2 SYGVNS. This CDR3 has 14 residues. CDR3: CASSELQAEETQYF. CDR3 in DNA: TGTGCCAGCAGTGAACTTCAGGCAGAAGAGACCCAGTACTTC.

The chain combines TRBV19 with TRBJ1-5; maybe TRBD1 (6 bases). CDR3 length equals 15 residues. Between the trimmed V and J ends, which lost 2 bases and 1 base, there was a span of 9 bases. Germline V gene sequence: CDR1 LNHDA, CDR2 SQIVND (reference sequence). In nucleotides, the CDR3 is TGTGCCAGTAGTATAATGGGGGCCAGCAATCAGCCCCAGCATTTT. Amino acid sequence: CASSIMGASNQPQHF. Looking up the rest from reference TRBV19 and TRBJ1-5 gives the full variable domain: DGGITQSPKYLFRKEGQNVTLSCEQNLNHDAMYWYRQDPGQGLRLIYYSQIVNDFQKGDIAEGYSVSREKKESFPLTVTSAQKNPTAFYLCASSIMGASNQPQHFGDGTRLSIL.

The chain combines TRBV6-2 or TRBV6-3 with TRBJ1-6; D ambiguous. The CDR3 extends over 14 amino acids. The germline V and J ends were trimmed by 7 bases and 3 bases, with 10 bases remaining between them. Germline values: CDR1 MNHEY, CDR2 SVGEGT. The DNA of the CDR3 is TGTGCCAGCACCTCTCGGCGCTATAATTCACCCCTCCACTTT. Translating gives CASTSRRYNSPLHF.

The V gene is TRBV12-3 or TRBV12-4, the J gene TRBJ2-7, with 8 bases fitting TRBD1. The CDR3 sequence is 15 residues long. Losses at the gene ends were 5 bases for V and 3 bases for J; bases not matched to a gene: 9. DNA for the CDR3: TGTGCCAGCAGTCGACTTCAGGGGGCTTTCTACGAGCAGTACTTC. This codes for CASSRLQGAFYEQYF.

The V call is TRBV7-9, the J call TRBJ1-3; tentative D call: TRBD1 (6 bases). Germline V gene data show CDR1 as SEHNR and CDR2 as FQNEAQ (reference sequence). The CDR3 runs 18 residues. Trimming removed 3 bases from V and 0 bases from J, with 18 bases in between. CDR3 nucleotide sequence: TGTGCCAGCAGCTTGGGTCCAGAACAGGGCTACTCTGGAAACACCATATATTTT. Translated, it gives CASSLGPEQGYSGNTIYF.

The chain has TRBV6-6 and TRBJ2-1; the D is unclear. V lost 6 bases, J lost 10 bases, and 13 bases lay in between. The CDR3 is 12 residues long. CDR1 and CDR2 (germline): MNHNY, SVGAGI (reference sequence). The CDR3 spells CASSWTYSEQFF. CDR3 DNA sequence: TGTGCCAGCAGCTGGACCTACTCCGAGCAGTTCTTC.

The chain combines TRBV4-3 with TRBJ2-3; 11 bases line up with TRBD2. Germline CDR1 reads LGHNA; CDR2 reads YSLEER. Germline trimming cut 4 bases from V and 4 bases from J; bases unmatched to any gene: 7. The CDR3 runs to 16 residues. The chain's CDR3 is CASSPLGSGRADTQYF. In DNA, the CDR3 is TGCGCCAGCAGCCCCTTGGGTAGCGGGAGGGCAGATACGCAGTATTTT.

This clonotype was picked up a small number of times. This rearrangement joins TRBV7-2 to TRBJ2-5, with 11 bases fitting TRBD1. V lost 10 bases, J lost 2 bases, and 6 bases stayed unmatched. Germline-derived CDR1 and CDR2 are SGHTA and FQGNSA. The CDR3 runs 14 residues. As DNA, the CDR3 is TGTGCCACATCGGACAGGGGGCCTCAAGAGACCCAGTACTTC. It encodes CATSDRGPQETQYF.

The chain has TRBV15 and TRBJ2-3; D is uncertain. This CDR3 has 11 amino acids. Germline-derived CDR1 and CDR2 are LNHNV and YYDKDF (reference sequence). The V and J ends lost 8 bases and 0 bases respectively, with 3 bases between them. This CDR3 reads CATASTDTQYF. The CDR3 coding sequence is TGTGCCACCGCCAGCACAGATACGCAGTATTTT.

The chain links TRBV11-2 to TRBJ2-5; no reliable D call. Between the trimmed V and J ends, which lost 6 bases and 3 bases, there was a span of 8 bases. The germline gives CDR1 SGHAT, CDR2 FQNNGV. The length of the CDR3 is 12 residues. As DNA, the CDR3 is TGTGCCAGCAGTTCGGAGAAAGAGACCCAGTACTTC. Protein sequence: CASSSEKETQYF.

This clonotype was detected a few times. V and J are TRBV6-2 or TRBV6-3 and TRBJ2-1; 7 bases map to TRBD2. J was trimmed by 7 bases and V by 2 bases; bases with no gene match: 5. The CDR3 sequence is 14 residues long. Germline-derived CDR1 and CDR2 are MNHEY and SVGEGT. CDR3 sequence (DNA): TGTGCCAGCAGTTACCCGGCTAGCGGTAATGAGCAGTTCTTC. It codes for CASSYPASGNEQFF.

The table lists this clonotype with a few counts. The DNA for the CDR3 is TGTGCCAGCGGAGGGGGCATGAGTAATGAAAAACTGTTTTTT. It specifies CASGGGMSNEKLFF. V and J are TRBV28 and TRBJ1-4, with 7 bases fitting TRBD1. The CDR3 length is 14 residues. Looked up from germline, CDR1 is MDHEN and CDR2 is SYDVKM. J lost 4 bases, V lost 8 bases, and 7 bases had no gene match.

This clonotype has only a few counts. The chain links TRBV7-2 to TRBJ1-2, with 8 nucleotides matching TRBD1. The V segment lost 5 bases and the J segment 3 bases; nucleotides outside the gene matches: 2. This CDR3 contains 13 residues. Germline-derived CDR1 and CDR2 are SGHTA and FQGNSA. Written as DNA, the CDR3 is TGTGCCAGCAGCCAGACAGGGGACTATGGCTACACCTTC. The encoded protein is CASSQTGDYGYTF.

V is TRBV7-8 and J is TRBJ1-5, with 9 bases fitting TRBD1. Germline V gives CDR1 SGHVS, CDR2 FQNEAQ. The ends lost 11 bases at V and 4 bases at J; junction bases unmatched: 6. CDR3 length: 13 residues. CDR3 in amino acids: CACGTGKNQPQHF. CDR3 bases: TGTGCCTGTGGGACAGGGAAGAATCAGCCCCAGCATTTT. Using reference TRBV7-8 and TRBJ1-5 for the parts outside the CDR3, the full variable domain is GAGVSQSPRYKVAKRGQDVALRCDPISGHVSLFWYQQALGQGPEFLTYFQNEAQLDKSGLPSDRFFAERPEGSVSTLKIQRTQQEDSAVYLCACGTGKNQPQHFGDGTRLSIL.

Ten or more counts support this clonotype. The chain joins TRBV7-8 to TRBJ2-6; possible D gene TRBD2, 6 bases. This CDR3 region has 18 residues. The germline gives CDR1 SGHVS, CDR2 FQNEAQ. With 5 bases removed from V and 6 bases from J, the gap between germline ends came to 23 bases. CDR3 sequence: CASSPPSAGPLVANVLTF. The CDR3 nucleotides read TGTGCCAGCAGCCCCCCCTCAGCGGGCCCTCTCGTGGCCAACGTCCTGACTTTC.

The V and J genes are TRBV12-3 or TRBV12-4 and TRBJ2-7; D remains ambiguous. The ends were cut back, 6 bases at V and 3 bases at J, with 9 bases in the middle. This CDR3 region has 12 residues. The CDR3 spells CASRTTGYEQYF. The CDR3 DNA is TGTGCCAGCAGGACAACCGGCTACGAGCAGTACTTC.

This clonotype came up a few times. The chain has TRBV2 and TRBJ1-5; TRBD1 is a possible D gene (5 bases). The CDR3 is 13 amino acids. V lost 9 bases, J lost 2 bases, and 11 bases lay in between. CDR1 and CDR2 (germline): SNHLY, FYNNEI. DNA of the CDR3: TGTGCCAGTGGGACGTTTGGCAATCAGCCCCAGCATTTT. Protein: CASGTFGNQPQHF.

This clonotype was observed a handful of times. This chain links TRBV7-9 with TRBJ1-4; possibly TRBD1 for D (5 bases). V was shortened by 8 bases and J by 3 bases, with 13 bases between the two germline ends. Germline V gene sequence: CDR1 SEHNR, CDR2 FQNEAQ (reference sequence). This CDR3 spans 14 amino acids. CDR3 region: CASLRGGANEKLFF. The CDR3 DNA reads TGTGCCAGCCTCCGGGGCGGAGCTAATGAAAAACTGTTTTTT. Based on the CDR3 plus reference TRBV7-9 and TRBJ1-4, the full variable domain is DTGVSQNPRHKITKRGQNVTFRCDPISEHNRLYWYRQTLGQGPEFLTYFQNEAQLEKSRLLSDRFSAERPKGSFSTLEIQRTEQGDSAMYLCASLRGGANEKLFFGSGTQLSVL.

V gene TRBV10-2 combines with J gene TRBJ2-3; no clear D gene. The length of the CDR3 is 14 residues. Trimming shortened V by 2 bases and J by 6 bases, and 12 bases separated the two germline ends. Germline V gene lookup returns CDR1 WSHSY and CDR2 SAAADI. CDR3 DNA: TGCGCCAGCAGTGAGACACCAATGAGGGATACGCAGTATTTT. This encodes CASSETPMRDTQYF.